The 5 T cell receptor beta chains in this list originate from one sample, sequenced in a study of PD-1 blockade in classical Hodgkin lymphoma. TCRdb's table, derived via immunoSEQ multiplex PCR, lists solely in-frame clones and lacks some. This sample has 25,000 to 35,000 clones, with approximately 74% found just once. All the patients suffered relapse after autologous stem cell transplantation, and brentuximab vedotin exposure differed. The material was peripheral blood mononuclear cells (PBMCs), obtained before the second cycle of nivolumab. The receptor set was obtained from a human donor with classical Hodgkin lymphoma.

The rearrangement uses TRBV28 and TRBJ2-1; D call uncertain. Germline values: CDR1 MDHEN, CDR2 SYDVKM. V dropped 3 bases and J dropped 7 bases, with 19 bases sitting between them. This CDR3 has 16 amino acids. CDR3 in amino acids: CASSFGPGLIGNEQFF. Here the CDR3 DNA reads TGTGCCAGCAGTTTTGGGCCGGGCCTGATAGGGAATGAGCAGTTCTTC. The full variable domain, rest sourced from reference TRBV28 and TRBJ2-1, is DVKVTQSSRYLVKRTGEKVFLECVQDMDHENMFWYRQDPGLGLRLIYFSYDVKMKEKGDIPEGYSVSREKKERFSLILESASTNQTSMYLCASSFGPGLIGNEQFFGPGTRLTVL.

This clone was seen only a few times. This chain links TRBV7-9 with TRBJ2-7; 9 bases map to TRBD2. CDR1 SEHNR and CDR2 FQNEAQ come from the germline V gene (reference sequence). This CDR3 has 15 amino acids. Trimming cost V 2 bases and J 7 bases; bases outside gene matches: 9. DNA for the CDR3: TGTGCCAGCAGCTTACGCGGGAGGGGCTGGGGAGAGCAGTACTTC. Residues: CASSLRGRGWGEQYF. The full variable domain, with the rest looked up from reference TRBV7-9 and TRBJ2-7, is DTGVSQNPRHKITKRGQNVTFRCDPISEHNRLYWYRQTLGQGPEFLTYFQNEAQLEKSRLLSDRFSAERPKGSFSTLEIQRTEQGDSAMYLCASSLRGRGWGEQYFGPGTRLTVT.

The CDR3 reads CASSLAAGRDNEQFF. CDR3 coding DNA: TGTGCCAGCAGCTTAGCGGCGGGGAGGGACAATGAGCAGTTCTTC. The chain couples TRBV7-8 to TRBJ2-1; 7 bases are shared with TRBD2. In germline, CDR1 is SGHVS, CDR2 FQNEAQ. J was trimmed by 5 bases and V by 0 bases; bases with no gene match: 4. CDR3 size: 15 residues.

CDR3 DNA: TGTGCCAGCAGCCAAGTTGGGACGGCGGGAACTGAAGCTTTCTTT. Translated, it gives CASSQVGTAGTEAFF. The chain carries TRBV14 and TRBJ1-1, with a weak D call TRBD1 (5 bases). The CDR3 has 15 residues. CDR1 and CDR2 from the germline V gene are SGHDN and FVKESK. V was cut by 1 base and J by 5 bases, with 14 bases left in between.

The chain combines TRBV30 with TRBJ2-7; TRBD1 might be the D (6 bases). The V end was cut by 5 bases, the J end by 4 bases, with 21 bases between. The CDR3 covers 15 residues. CDR1 and CDR2 (germline): GTSNPN, SVGIG (reference sequence). For the CDR3, the DNA is TGTGCCTGGGCCAACGGGGTGGCAGGGGCTTACGAGCAGTACTTC. Translation gives CAWANGVAGAYEQYF.